This T cell receptor (beta chain) was recorded in a study of human T cells and chemical hapten exposure. TCRdb called the RACE reads again in MiXCR, with one record for every CDR3 protein. The sample consists of about 100,000 distinct CDR3 sequences, roughly 10% of them appearing once. Time point here: patch test 1, 2 weeks after DPC sensitization. Specified treatment: therapeutic diphenylcyclopropenone sensitization with weekly scalp DPC. Trimming removed 5 bases from V and 4 bases from J, with 18 bases in between. The CDR3 is 15 residues long. Germline V gene data show CDR1 as MNHNS and CDR2 as SASEGT.

The sample consisted of whole blood, taken in connection with sensitization to the hapten diphenylcyclopropenone (DPC). The chain uses TRBV6-1 and TRBJ2-7; TRBD1 is a possible D gene (7 bases). The sequence was collected from a man aged 35-49 years with alopecia areata. Some clones in this sample may be carry-over from other donors' samples. The CDR3 protein is CASSPRPSGGYEQYF. CDR3 in DNA: TGTGCCAGCAGTCCTAGGCCGTCAGGGGGGTACGAGCAGTACTTC.